This T cell receptor beta chain was captured in a study of cytomegalovirus exposure and HLA in healthy donors. PCR amplification relied on 60 Vbeta primers (plus 13 Jbeta primers). Per the authors' pipeline: It was a later analysis that counted about 80 million unique TCR beta chains, of which around 11 million were shared. Profiling relied on immunoSEQ multiplex PCR, and the TCRdb table lists in-frame clones only, not all of them. That table furnishes V, J and clone size, whereas the DNA furnished D and trimming. The table lists about 200,000 clones, with 0.7% to 0.8% in the top ten. There are 16 residues in the CDR3. The junction had 16 bases not matched to a gene; V was cut back by 3 bases and J by 10 bases. The germline gives CDR1 LNHDA, CDR2 SQIVND (reference sequence). Study-level findings and limits: Rarity marked most TCR sequences, yet some public TCRs occurred in many donors. Within the data, a cluster of highly shared sequence variants was likely a sequencing artifact.

As to this clone: Its specificity is unknown.

The clonotype was recovered from a boy aged 5-17 years in good health and CMV-seronegative. The chain is built from TRBV19 and TRBJ1-2; 8 bases map to TRBD1. The sequenced sample was PBMCs. The CDR3 DNA sequence: TGTGCCAGTAGTATTCGGAGGACAGGGCCTGCAGGGGACTACACCTTC. It translates to CASSIRRTGPAGDYTF.